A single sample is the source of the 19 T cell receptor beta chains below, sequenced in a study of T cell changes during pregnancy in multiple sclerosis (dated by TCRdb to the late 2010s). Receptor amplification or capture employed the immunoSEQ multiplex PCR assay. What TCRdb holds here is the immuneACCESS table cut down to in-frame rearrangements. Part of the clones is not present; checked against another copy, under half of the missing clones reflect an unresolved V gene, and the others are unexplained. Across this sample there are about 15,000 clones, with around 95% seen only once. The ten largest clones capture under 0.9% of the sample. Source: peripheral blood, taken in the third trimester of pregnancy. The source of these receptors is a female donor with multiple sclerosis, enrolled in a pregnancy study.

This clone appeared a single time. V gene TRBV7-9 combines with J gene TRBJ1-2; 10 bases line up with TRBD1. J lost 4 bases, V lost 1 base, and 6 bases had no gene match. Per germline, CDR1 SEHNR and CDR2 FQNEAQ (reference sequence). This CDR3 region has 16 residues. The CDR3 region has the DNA TGTGCCAGCAGCTTAGACGGGACAGGGGTGACCTATGGCTACACCTTC. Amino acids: CASSLDGTGVTYGYTF.

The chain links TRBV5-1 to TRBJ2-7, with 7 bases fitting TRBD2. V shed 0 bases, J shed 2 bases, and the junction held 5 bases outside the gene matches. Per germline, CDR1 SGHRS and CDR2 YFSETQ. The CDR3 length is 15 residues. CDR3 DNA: TGCGCCAGCAGCTTGGGAGCGGGACCCGCCTACGAGCAGTACTTC. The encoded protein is CASSLGAGPAYEQYF.

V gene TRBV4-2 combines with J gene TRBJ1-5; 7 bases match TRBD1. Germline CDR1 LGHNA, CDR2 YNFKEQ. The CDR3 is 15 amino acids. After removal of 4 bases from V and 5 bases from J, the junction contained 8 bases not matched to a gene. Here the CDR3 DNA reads TGTGCCAGCAGCCCAGATGGGACAGTTGATCAGCCCCAGCATTTT. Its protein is CASSPDGTVDQPQHF.

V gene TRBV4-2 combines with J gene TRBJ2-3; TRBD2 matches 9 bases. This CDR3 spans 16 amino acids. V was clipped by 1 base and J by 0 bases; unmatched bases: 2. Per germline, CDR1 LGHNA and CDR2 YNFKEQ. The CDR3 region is CASSQGTSVSTDTQYF. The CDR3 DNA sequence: TGTGCCAGCAGCCAAGGGACTAGCGTTAGCACAGATACGCAGTATTTT.

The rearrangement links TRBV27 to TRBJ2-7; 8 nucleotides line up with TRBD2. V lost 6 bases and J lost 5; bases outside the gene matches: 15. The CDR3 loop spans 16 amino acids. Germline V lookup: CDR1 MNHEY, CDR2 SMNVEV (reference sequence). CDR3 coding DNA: TGTGCCAGCAGAGCCGCGGGGGGCTTCGCCCCCCACGAGCAGTACTTC. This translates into CASRAAGGFAPHEQYF.

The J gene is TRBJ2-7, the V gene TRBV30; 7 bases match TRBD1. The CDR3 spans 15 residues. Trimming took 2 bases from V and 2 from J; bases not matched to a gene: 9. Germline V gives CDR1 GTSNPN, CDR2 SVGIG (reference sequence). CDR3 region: CAWSKEGQLTYEQYF. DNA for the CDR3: TGTGCCTGGAGTAAAGAGGGACAGCTAACCTACGAGCAGTACTTC.

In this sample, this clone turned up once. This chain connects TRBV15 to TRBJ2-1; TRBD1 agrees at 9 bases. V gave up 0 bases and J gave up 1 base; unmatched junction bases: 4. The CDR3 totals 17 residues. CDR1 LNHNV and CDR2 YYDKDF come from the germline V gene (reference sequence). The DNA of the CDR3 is TGTGCCACCAGCAGAGATACGGGACAGGGATCCTACAATGAGCAGTTCTTC. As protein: CATSRDTGQGSYNEQFF.

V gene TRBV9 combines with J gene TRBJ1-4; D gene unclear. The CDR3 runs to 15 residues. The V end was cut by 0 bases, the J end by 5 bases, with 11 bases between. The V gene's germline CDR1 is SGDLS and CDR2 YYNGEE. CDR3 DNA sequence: TGTGCCAGCAGCGTAGGAGCATACGGGAATGAAAAACTGTTTTTT. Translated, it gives CASSVGAYGNEKLFF.

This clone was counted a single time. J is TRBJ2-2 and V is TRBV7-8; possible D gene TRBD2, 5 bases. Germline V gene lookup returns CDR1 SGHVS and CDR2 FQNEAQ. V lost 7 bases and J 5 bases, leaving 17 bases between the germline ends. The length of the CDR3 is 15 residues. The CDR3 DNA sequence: TGTGCCAGCACGAAGAGTAGCGCGACGACCGGGGAGCTGTTTTTT. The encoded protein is CASTKSSATTGELFF. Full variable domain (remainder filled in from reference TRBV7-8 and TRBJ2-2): GAGVSQSPRYKVAKRGQDVALRCDPISGHVSLFWYQQALGQGPEFLTYFQNEAQLDKSGLPSDRFFAERPEGSVSTLKIQRTQQEDSAVYLCASTKSSATTGELFFGEGSRLTVL.

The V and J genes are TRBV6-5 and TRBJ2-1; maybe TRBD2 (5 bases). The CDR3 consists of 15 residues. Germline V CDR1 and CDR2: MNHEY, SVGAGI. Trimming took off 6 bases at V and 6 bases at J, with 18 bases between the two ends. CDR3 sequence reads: CASSPRLAALNEQFF. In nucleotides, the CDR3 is TGTGCCAGCAGCCCCAGGCTAGCCGCACTCAATGAGCAGTTCTTC.

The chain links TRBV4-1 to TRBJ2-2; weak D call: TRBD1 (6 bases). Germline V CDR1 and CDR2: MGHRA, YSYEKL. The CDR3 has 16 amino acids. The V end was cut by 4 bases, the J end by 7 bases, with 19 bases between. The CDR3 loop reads CASSREPDSLFGELFF. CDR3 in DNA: TGCGCCAGCAGCCGAGAGCCGGACAGCCTCTTCGGGGAGCTGTTTTTT.

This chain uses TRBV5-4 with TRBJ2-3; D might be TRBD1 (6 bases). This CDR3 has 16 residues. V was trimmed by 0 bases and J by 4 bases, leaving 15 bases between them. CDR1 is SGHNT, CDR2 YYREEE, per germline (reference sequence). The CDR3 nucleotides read TGTGCCAGCAGCTTGGAGACAGGAGCCTCAGCAGATACGCAGTATTTT. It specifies CASSLETGASADTQYF.

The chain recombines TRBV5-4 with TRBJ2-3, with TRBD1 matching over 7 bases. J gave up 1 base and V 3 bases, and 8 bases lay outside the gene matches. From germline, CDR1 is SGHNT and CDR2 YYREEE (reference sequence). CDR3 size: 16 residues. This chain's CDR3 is CASSSVGGEGTDTQYF. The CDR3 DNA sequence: TGTGCCAGCAGCTCCGTAGGGGGCGAGGGCACAGATACGCAGTATTTT.

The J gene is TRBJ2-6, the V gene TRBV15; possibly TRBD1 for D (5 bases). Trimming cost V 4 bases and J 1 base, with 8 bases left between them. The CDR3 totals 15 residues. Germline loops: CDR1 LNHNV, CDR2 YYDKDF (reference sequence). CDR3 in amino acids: CATSKRGSGANVLTF. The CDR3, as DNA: TGTGCCACCAGCAAAAGGGGATCTGGGGCCAACGTCCTGACTTTC.

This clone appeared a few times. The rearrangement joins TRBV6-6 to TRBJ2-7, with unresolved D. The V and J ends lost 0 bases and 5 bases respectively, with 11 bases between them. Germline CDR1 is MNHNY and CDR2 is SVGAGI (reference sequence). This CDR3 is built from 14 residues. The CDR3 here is CASSYSSANDEQYF. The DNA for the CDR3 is TGTGCCAGCAGTTACTCGTCAGCGAACGACGAGCAGTACTTC.

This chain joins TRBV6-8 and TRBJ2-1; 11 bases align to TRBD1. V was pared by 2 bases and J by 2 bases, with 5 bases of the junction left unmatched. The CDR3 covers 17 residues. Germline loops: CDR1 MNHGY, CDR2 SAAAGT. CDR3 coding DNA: TGTGCCAGCAGTTACGCGGGACAGGGGGTGGCCTACAATGAGCAGTTCTTC. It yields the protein CASSYAGQGVAYNEQFF.

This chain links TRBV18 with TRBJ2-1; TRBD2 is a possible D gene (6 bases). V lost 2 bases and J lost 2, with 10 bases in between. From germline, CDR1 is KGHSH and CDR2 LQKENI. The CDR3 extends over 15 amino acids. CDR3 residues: CASSPGLSAYNEQFF. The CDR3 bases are TGTGCCAGCTCACCAGGACTATCGGCCTACAATGAGCAGTTCTTC.

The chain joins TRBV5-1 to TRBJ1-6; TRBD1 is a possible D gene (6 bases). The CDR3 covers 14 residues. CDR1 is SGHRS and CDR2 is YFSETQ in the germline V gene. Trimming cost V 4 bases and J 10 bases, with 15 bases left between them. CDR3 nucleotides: TGCGCCAGCAGCCCCCAGGGGTCCGGGTCACCCCTCCACTTT. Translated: CASSPQGSGSPLHF.

The CDR3 DNA follows: TGTGCCTGGAGTCCGACAGGGTGGCTTAAAACCGGGGAGCTGTTTTTT. It codes for CAWSPTGWLKTGELFF. V is TRBV30 and J is TRBJ2-2, with 7 bases aligning to TRBD1. Germline V CDR1 and CDR2: GTSNPN, SVGIG (reference sequence). With V trimmed by 2 bases and J by 5 bases, 11 bases remained unmatched. CDR3 length equals 16 residues.